The 15 T cell receptor beta chains presented below share a single source sample, sequenced in a study of T cells in Graves' hyperthyroidism and ophthalmopathy. Amplification of TCR beta CDR3 regions used RNA as the template. The HTBI primer set drove a first-round RT-PCR of the TCR CDR3. Using its own MiXCR run on the multiplex PCR reads, TCRdb lists one record per CDR3 protein. Among hundreds of thousands of distinct CDR3 sequences listed, about 15% were seen once. The source material was blood. The receptors here all came from a woman aged 30 to 39 with Graves' hyperthyroidism.

Ten or more counts support this clonotype. This rearrangement joins TRBV7-2 to TRBJ2-7; D remains ambiguous. V lost 0 bases and J lost 6, with 9 bases in between. This CDR3 has 13 residues. Germline CDR1 reads SGHTA; CDR2 reads FQGNSA. This CDR3 reads CASSLAQVREQYF. CDR3 bases: TGTGCCAGCAGCTTAGCTCAGGTCCGCGAGCAGTACTTC.

Comments on this clonotype: Given a much more abundant clone one base away, this may be a read error. J is TRBJ1-6 and V is TRBV3-1, with D perhaps matching TRBD1 (5 bases). There are 16 residues in the CDR3. Germline lookup yields CDR1 LGHDT and CDR2 YNNKEL (reference sequence). Trimming shortened V by 4 bases and J by 6 bases, and 16 bases separated the two germline ends. The CDR3 is CASSPTEGGVNSPLHF. Here the CDR3 DNA reads TGTGCCAGCAGCCCGACGGAGGGAGGGGTTAATTCACCCCTCCACTTT.

The chain carries TRBV7-9 and TRBJ2-1; 8 nucleotides agree with TRBD2. The V gene's germline CDR1 is SEHNR and CDR2 FQNEAQ (reference sequence). The CDR3 has 16 amino acids. Trimming removed 1 base from V and 6 bases from J; junction bases left unmatched: 8. CDR3 sequence: CASSLGGGRTFNEQFF. The CDR3 nucleotides read TGTGCCAGCAGCTTAGGAGGCGGGAGGACCTTCAATGAGCAGTTCTTC.

The V and J genes are TRBV7-2 and TRBJ1-1; D not certain. Between the trimmed V and J ends, which lost 5 bases and 5 bases, there was a span of 12 bases. Germline V lookup: CDR1 SGHTA, CDR2 FQGNSA. The CDR3 is 13 residues long. The CDR3 coding sequence is TGTGCCAGCAGCCCAGCCCTTGGAACTGAAGCTTTCTTT. This gives the protein CASSPALGTEAFF.

In its sample, this clonotype was seen a few times. The chain employs TRBV7-8 and TRBJ2-1; 7 bases are a match to TRBD2. V lost 1 base and J lost 6; bases outside the gene matches: 3. This CDR3 region has 14 residues. Germline CDR1 and CDR2: SGHVS and FQNEAQ. The CDR3 nucleotides are TGTGCCAGCAGCTTAGTGTGGGGGGGCAATGAGCAGTTCTTC. It translates to CASSLVWGGNEQFF.

This clonotype occurred many times. The V gene is TRBV28, the J gene TRBJ1-1; 8 bases align to TRBD1. This CDR3 is built from 15 residues. The germline V gene encodes CDR1 MDHEN and CDR2 SYDVKM. The junction had 9 bases not matched to a gene; V was cut back by 2 bases and J by 7 bases. This CDR3 is CASSLTGRGLGEAFF. Here the CDR3 DNA reads TGTGCCAGCAGTTTAACAGGCAGGGGGCTCGGTGAAGCTTTCTTT.

This clonotype was seen many times. V gene TRBV6-2 or TRBV6-3 combines with J gene TRBJ2-7; perhaps TRBD1 as D (6 bases). Trimming took off 5 bases at V and 4 bases at J, with 12 bases between the two ends. Germline V gene lookup returns CDR1 MNHEY and CDR2 SVGEGT. The CDR3 is made up of 13 amino acids. The CDR3 DNA follows: TGTGCCAGCAGTCGGACAGTAACTTACGAGCAGTACTTC. Its translation: CASSRTVTYEQYF.

This clonotype has a handful of counts. The chain has TRBV7-9 and TRBJ2-2; TRBD1 is a possible D gene (6 bases). V lost 3 bases and J lost 1, with 9 bases in between. CDR1 is SEHNR and CDR2 is FQNEAQ in the germline V gene (reference sequence). CDR3 length: 15 residues. This CDR3 reads CASSLTDRNTGELFF. The DNA for the CDR3 is TGTGCCAGCAGCTTGACGGACAGGAACACCGGGGAGCTGTTTTTT.

V and J are TRBV19 and TRBJ2-5, with no clear D. CDR1 is LNHDA and CDR2 is SQIVND in the germline V gene (reference sequence). CDR3 length: 13 amino acids. In DNA form, the CDR3 reads TGTGATTGTGTGGGGTCGAGTCCAGAGACCCAGTACTTC. It translates to CDCVGSSPETQYF.

This clonotype was counted ten times or more. The chain uses TRBV6-5 and TRBJ2-3, with TRBD1 matching 8 bases. The CDR3 extends over 16 amino acids. With V trimmed by 0 bases and J by 6 bases, 8 bases remained unmatched. CDR1 and CDR2 from the germline V gene are MNHEY and SVGAGI. In nucleotides, the CDR3 is TGTGCCAGCAGTTACTCGGTGGGACAGGTGTCTGATACGCAGTATTTT. It is translated as CASSYSVGQVSDTQYF.

This clonotype has a count of ten or more. The gene calls are TRBV2 and TRBJ1-1, with D maybe TRBD1 (5 bases). V was clipped by 7 bases and J by 4 bases, with 22 bases between them. The CDR3 loop spans 16 amino acids. The germline gives CDR1 SNHLY, CDR2 FYNNEI. The DNA for the CDR3 is TGTGCCAGCACCCGGGATGAGGGGACGGCGGGCACTGAAGCTTTCTTT. Translating it yields CASTRDEGTAGTEAFF.

This clonotype has just a few counts. The rearrangement links TRBV7-8 to TRBJ2-1, with TRBD2 identical over 10 bases. This CDR3 contains 15 residues. J gave up 10 bases and V 3 bases, and 9 bases lay outside the gene matches. Germline loops: CDR1 SGHVS, CDR2 FQNEAQ. The CDR3 sequence is CASSFSSGRLEEQFF. The CDR3 nucleotides are TGTGCCAGCAGCTTTAGTAGCGGGAGGCTCGAGGAGCAGTTCTTC. Variable domain in full (rest from reference TRBV7-8 and TRBJ2-1): GAGVSQSPRYKVAKRGQDVALRCDPISGHVSLFWYQQALGQGPEFLTYFQNEAQLDKSGLPSDRFFAERPEGSVSTLKIQRTQQEDSAVYLCASSFSSGRLEEQFFGPGTRLTVL.

This clonotype was seen a few times. V and J are TRBV6-2 or TRBV6-3 and TRBJ2-1, with 7 bases lining up with TRBD2. The CDR3 spans 14 residues. Germline CDR1 is MNHEY and CDR2 is SVGEGT. The J segment lost 1 base and the V segment lost 8 bases, leaving 5 bases of the junction unmatched. The CDR3 reads CASRGGESYNEQFF. The DNA of the CDR3 is TGTGCCAGCCGGGGAGGGGAGTCCTACAATGAGCAGTTCTTC.

This clonotype was observed many times. The chain recombines TRBV29-1 with TRBJ2-7, with a weak D call TRBD1 (6 bases). From germline, CDR1 is SQVTM and CDR2 ANQGSEA. V shed 4 bases and J shed 8 bases, with 21 bases lying between them. This CDR3 is built from 14 residues. The CDR3 sequence is CSVGNRDISFKQYF. CDR3 coding DNA: TGCAGCGTTGGGAATCGGGACATATCTTTTAAGCAGTACTTC.

This clonotype has a handful of counts. The rearrangement joins TRBV10-2 to TRBJ2-2; 12 positions agree with TRBD2. Trimming at V came to 9 bases and at J to 4 bases, leaving 3 bases not matched to a gene. CDR1 and CDR2 (germline): WSHSY, SAAADI. The CDR3 consists of 14 residues. As DNA, the CDR3 is TGCGCCAGTCTAGCGGGAGGGCTCACCGGGGAGCTGTTTTTT. This codes for CASLAGGLTGELFF.